This T cell receptor beta chain originates from a study of blood T cell repertoires in COVID-19. Across the study: The study drew acute and convalescent COVID-19 samples from the United States, Italy and Spain.

The table came from immunoSEQ multiplex PCR; TCRdb's copy has only in-frame clones and leaves some out. The table records over 300,000 clones, roughly 90% of them present only once. The germline CDR1 and CDR2 sequences are KGHSH and LQKENI. V was trimmed by 3 bases and J by 5 bases, leaving 8 bases between them. The CDR3 has 12 residues. This chain joins TRBV18 and TRBJ2-7; D may be TRBD2 (5 bases). The sequenced sample was peripheral blood. The TCR originated in a man between 18 and 35 years old who had recovered from COVID-19. DNA of the CDR3: TGTGCCAGCTCACCCGCCGGGGACGAGCAGTACTTC. Amino acids: CASSPAGDEQYF. Together with reference TRBV18 and TRBJ2-7, the CDR3 gives the full variable domain: NAGVMQNPRHLVRRRGQEARLRCSPMKGHSHVYWYRQLPEEGLKFMVYLQKENIIDESGMPKERFSAEFPKEGPSILRIQQVVRGDSAAYFCASSPAGDEQYFGPGTRLTVT.